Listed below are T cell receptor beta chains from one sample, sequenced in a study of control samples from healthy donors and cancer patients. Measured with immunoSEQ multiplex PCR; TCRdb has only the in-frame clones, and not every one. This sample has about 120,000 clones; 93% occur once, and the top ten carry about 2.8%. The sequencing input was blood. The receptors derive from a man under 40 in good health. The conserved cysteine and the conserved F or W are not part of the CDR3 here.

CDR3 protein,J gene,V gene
ASSSGQGSYNSPLH,TRBJ1-6,TRBV5-1
ASSQEVGQGGEQY,TRBJ2-7,TRBV4-2
ASSEGRGGLDTQY,TRBJ2-3,TRBV6-1
ASSPGTASNQPQH,TRBJ1-5,TRBV9
ASMETEETQY,TRBJ2-5,TRBV2
ASSALAGGSETQY,TRBJ2-5,TRBV5-1
ASSPLGDRVYGYT,TRBJ1-2,TRBV4-1
ASSRILSSGNTIY,TRBJ1-3,TRBV7-9
ASSKPDSGGAASETQY,TRBJ2-5,TRBV5-4
ASSLSGTGTPDEKLF,TRBJ1-4,TRBV27
ASSFGGYGNTEAF,TRBJ1-1,TRBV11-2
ASSWTGAYEQY,TRBJ2-7,TRBV5-6
ANSQRGGGGELF,TRBJ2-2,TRBV4-1
ASSLGGASGNTIY,TRBJ1-3,TRBV13
ASRGSGSGNTIY,TRBJ1-3,TRBV5-1
ASSIGTSLD,TRBJ2-4,TRBV19
ASSATGDEQY,TRBJ2-7,TRBV18
ASSLDLRGQQPQH,TRBJ1-5,TRBV11-2
ASSLVSGPEAF,TRBJ1-1,TRBV7-9
ASSLALSDTQY,TRBJ2-3,TRBV18
ASSVVPALGETQY,TRBJ2-5,TRBV9
ASSTRVQGRELF,TRBJ2-2,TRBV6-5
ASSLWAGGTDTQY,TRBJ2-3,TRBV9
ASSFTRRGATYNEQF,TRBJ2-1,TRBV5-1
ASSLGGTSGMNEQF,TRBJ2-1,TRBV5-1
AWRTGVYNSPLH,TRBJ1-6,TRBV30
ASSHQTGEGNGYT,TRBJ1-2,TRBV3-1/TRBV3-2
ASSLVQGNTGELF,TRBJ2-2,TRBV7-3
ASSLAFRGSNQPQH,TRBJ1-5,TRBV7-8
SVAQGAVNTGELF,TRBJ2-2,TRBV29-1
ASKWGSGRAEAF,TRBJ1-1,TRBV28
ASSPAQVNQPQH,TRBJ1-5,TRBV7-9
ASSFPPSGGNEKLF,TRBJ1-4,TRBV7-2
ATSGTGELF,TRBJ2-2,TRBV24-1
ASSLSPTGVGGYT,TRBJ1-2,TRBV27
ASSLGGTSGYQETQY,TRBJ2-5,TRBV5-1
ASSVRPGGTEAF,TRBJ1-1,TRBV2
ASSRAAGTAISTDTQY,TRBJ2-3,TRBV3-1/TRBV3-2
ASSRKGWGETQY,TRBJ2-5,TRBV18
ASSEGHQPQH,TRBJ1-5,TRBV6-1
ASSLIQTGRVEKLF,TRBJ1-4,TRBV7-9
ASSQSPSAPGSTQY,TRBJ2-5,TRBV4-1
ASRAAPSRTDEAF,TRBJ1-1,TRBV5-1
ASSYFPRGYGYT,TRBJ1-2,TRBV6-2/TRBV6-3
ASRGQGNSNQPQH,TRBJ1-5,TRBV6-6
ASSLGTGVNEKLF,TRBJ1-4,TRBV27
ASSGSNYGYT,TRBJ1-2,TRBV6-4